The sequence of this T cell receptor (beta chain) was determined in a study of blood T cells in healthy people across ages. Healthy Caucasians from Russia aged roughly 6 to 95 served as donors. Comments on this clonotype: Its antigen is not known.

General study results and limits: The study found TCR beta diversity correlated strongly with naive T cell percentage.

V was clipped by 6 bases and J by 7 bases, with 9 bases between them. This CDR3 has 12 residues. CDR1 is MNHEY, CDR2 SVGEGT, per germline. A second roughly 6 to 11 cycle PCR used barcoded and J-beta primers. The authors tagged each cDNA molecule using a template-switch adaptor with 12 random nucleotides. From each sample, at least 3 million paired-end reads containing CDR3 were obtained. TCRdb processed the 5' RACE reads anew with MiXCR; each CDR3 protein has one entry. This table holds 850,000 or so distinct CDR3 sequences, under 30% found once. What was sequenced was blood. This TCR derives from an elderly woman in good health. This chain joins TRBV6-2 or TRBV6-3 and TRBJ2-2; D remains ambiguous. CDR3: CASRPFGGELFF. The DNA for the CDR3 is TGTGCCAGCAGACCTTTCGGCGGGGAGCTGTTTTTT.